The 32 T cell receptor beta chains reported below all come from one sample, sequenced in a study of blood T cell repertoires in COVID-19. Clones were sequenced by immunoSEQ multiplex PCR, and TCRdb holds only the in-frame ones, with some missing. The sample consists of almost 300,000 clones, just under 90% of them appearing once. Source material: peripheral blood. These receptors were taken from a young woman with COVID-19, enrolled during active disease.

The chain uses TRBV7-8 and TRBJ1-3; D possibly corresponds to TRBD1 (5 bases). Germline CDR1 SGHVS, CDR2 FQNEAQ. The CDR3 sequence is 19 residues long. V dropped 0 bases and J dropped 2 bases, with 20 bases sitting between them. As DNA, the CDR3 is TGTGCCAGCAGCTTAGCGCGGGGCGTCGGGGCGATTACTGGAAACACCATATATTTT. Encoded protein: CASSLARGVGAITGNTIYF.

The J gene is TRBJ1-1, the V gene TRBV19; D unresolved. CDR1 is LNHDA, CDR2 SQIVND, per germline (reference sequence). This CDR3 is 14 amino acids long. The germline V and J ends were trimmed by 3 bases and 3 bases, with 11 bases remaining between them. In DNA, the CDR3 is TGTGCCAGTAGTATGGGCGCCAGCCACACTGAAGCTTTCTTT. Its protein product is CASSMGASHTEAFF. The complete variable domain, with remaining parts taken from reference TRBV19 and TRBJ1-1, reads DGGITQSPKYLFRKEGQNVTLSCEQNLNHDAMYWYRQDPGQGLRLIYYSQIVNDFQKGDIAEGYSVSREKKESFPLTVTSAQKNPTAFYLCASSMGASHTEAFFGQGTRLTVV.

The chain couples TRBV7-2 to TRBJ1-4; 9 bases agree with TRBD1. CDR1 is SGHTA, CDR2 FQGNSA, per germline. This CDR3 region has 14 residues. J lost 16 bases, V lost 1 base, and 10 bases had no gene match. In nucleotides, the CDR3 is TGTGCCAGCAGCTTAGACAGGGGGCGTGAAGGCCCGTTTTTT. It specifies CASSLDRGREGPFF.

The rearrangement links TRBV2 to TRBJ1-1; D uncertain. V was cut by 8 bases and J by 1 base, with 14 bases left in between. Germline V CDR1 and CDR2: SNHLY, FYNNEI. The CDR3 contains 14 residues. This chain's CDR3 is CASERRAANTEAFF. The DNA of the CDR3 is TGTGCCAGCGAGAGGAGGGCTGCGAACACTGAAGCTTTCTTT.

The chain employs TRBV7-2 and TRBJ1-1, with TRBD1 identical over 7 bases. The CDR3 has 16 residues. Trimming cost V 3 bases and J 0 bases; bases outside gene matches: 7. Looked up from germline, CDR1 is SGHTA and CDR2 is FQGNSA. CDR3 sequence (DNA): TGTGCCAGCAGCTTGAAGGGGACAGCCATGAACACTGAAGCTTTCTTT. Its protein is CASSLKGTAMNTEAFF.

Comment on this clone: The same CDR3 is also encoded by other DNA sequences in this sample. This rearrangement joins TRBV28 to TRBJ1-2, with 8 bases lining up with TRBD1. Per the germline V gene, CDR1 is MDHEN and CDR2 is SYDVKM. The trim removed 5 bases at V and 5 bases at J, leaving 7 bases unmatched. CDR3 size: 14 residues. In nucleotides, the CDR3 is TGTGCCAGCAGTCCCGGACAGGGCGGTTATGGCTACACCTTC. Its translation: CASSPGQGGYGYTF.

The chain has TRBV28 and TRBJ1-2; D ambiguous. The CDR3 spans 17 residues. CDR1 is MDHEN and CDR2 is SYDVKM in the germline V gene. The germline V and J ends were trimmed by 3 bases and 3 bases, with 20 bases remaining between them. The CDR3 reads CASSFHPELWRDYGYTF. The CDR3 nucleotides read TGTGCCAGCAGTTTTCACCCCGAACTATGGAGAGACTATGGCTACACCTTC.

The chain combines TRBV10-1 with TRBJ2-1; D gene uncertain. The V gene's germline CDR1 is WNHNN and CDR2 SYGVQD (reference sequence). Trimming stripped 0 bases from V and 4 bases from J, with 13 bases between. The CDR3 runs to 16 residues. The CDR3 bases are TGCGCCAGCAGTGAGTCGAAACTTGTCCGGTACAATGAGCAGTTCTTC. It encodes CASSESKLVRYNEQFF.

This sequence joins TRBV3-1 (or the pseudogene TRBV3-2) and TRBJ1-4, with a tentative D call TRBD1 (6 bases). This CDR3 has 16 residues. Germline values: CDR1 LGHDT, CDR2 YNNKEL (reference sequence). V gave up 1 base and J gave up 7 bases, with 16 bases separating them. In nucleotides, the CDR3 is TGTGCCAGCAGCCAAGTAGCCGGGGGGCGCGGTGAAAAACTGTTTTTT. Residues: CASSQVAGGRGEKLFF.

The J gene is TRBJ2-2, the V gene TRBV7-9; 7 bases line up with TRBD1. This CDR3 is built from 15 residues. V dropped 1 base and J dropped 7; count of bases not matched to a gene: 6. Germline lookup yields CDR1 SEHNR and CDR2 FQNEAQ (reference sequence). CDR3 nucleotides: TGTGCCAGCAGCTTAGTCGAGGGGGCGATCGGGGAGCTGTTTTTT. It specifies CASSLVEGAIGELFF.

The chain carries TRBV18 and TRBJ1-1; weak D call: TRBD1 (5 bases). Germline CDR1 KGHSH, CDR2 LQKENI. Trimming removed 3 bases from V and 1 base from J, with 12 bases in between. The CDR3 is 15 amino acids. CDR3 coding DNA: TGTGCCAGCTCACCTTTTTGGGGCCCGAACACTGAAGCTTTCTTT. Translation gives CASSPFWGPNTEAFF. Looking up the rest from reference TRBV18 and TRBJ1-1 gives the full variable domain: NAGVMQNPRHLVRRRGQEARLRCSPMKGHSHVYWYRQLPEEGLKFMVYLQKENIIDESGMPKERFSAEFPKEGPSILRIQQVVRGDSAAYFCASSPFWGPNTEAFFGQGTRLTVV.

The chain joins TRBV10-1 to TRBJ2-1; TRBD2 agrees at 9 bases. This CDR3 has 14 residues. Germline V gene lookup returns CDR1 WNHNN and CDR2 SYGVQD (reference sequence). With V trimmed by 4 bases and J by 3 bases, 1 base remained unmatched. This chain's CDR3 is CASSASGDYNEQFF. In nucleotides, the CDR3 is TGCGCCAGCAGTGCTAGCGGGGACTACAATGAGCAGTTCTTC.

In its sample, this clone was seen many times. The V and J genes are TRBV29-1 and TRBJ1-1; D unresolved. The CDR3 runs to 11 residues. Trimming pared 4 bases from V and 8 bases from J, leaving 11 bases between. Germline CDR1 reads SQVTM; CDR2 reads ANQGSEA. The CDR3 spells CSVGRTVEAFF. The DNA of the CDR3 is TGCAGCGTTGGGAGGACGGTGGAAGCTTTCTTT. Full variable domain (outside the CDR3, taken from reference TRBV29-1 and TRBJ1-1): SAVISQKPSRDICQRGTSLTIQCQVDSQVTMMFWYRQQPGQSLTLIATANQGSEATYESGFVIDKFPISRPNLTFSTLTVSNMSPEDSSIYLCSVGRTVEAFFGQGTRLTVV.

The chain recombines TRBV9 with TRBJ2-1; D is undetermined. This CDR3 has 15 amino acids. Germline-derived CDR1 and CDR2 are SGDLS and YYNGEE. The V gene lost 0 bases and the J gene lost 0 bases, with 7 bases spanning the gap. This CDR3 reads CASSVGAGSYNEQFF. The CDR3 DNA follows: TGTGCCAGCAGCGTAGGAGCAGGCTCCTACAATGAGCAGTTCTTC.

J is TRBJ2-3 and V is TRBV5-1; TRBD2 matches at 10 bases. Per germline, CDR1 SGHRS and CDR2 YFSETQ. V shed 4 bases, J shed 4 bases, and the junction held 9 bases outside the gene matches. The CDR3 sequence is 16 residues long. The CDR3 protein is CASSREVLAGSDTQYF. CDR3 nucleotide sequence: TGCGCCAGCAGCCGGGAGGTACTAGCGGGGTCAGATACGCAGTATTTT.

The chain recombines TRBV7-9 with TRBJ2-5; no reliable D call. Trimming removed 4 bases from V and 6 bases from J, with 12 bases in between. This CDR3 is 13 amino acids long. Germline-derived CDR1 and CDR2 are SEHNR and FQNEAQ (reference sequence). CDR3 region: CASSSGRPQTQYF. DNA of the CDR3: TGTGCCAGCAGCTCAGGAAGGCCCCAGACCCAGTACTTC.

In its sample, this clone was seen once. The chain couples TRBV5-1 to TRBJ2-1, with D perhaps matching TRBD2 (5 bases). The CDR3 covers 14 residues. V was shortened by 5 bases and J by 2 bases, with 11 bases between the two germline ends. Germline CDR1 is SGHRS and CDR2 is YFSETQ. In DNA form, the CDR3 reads TGCGCCAGCAGTGGCGGGTCAACCTACAATGAGCAGTTCTTC. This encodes CASSGGSTYNEQFF. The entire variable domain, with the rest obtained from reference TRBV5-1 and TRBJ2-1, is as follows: KAGVTQTPRYLIKTRGQQVTLSCSPISGHRSVSWYQQTPGQGLQFLFEYFSETQRNKGNFPGRFSGRQFSNSRSEMNVSTLELGDSALYLCASSGGSTYNEQFFGPGTRLTVL.

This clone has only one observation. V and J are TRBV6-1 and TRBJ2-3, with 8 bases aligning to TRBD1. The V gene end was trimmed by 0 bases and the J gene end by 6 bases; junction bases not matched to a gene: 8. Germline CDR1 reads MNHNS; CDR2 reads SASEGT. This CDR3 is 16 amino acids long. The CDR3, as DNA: TGTGCCAGCAGTGAAGCGGCGGACAGGGTTATGGATACGCAGTATTTT. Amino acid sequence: CASSEAADRVMDTQYF.

CDR3 sequence (DNA): TGTGCCAGCAGTGAAGTCCGGGAGAACACTGAAGCTTTCTTT. Amino acids: CASSEVRENTEAFF. The rearrangement uses TRBV6-1 and TRBJ1-1; D remains ambiguous. V was cut by 1 base and J by 1 base, with 7 bases left in between. Germline V gene data show CDR1 as MNHNS and CDR2 as SASEGT. This CDR3 region has 14 residues.

CDR3 sequence reads: CAWSISRALKTQYNSPLHF. Here the CDR3 DNA reads TGTGCCTGGAGTATAAGCCGAGCCCTCAAAACTCAATATAATTCACCCCTCCACTTT. The V and J genes are TRBV30 and TRBJ1-6; D gene uncertain. The length of the CDR3 is 19 residues. Germline V lookup: CDR1 GTSNPN, CDR2 SVGIG (reference sequence). The ends were cut back, 2 bases at V and 4 bases at J, with 24 bases in the middle.

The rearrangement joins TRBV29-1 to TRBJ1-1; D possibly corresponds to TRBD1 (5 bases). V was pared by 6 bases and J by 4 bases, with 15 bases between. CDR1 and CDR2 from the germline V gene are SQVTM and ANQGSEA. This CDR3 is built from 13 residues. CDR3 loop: CSVSAGRSTEAFF. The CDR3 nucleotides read TGCAGCGTCTCGGCAGGGCGAAGCACTGAAGCTTTCTTT.

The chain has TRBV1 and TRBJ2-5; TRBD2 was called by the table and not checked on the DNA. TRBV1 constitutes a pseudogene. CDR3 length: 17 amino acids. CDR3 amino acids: CTSSQGMTRPLKETQYF. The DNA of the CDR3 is TGCACCAGCAGCCAAGGGATGACCCGCCCACTAAAAGAGACCCAGTACTTC.

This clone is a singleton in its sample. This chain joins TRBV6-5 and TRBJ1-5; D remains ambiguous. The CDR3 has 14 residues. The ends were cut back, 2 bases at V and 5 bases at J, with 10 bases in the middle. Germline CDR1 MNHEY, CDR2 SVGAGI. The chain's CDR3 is CASSYDGLDQPQHF. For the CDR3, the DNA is TGTGCCAGCAGTTACGACGGACTCGATCAGCCCCAGCATTTT.

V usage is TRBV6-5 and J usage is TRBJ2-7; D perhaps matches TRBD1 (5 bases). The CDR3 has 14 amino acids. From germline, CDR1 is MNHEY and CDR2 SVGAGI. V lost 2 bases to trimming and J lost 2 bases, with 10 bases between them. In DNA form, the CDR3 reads TGTGCCAGCAGTTACAGGGGTCGAACCTACGAGCAGTACTTC. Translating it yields CASSYRGRTYEQYF.

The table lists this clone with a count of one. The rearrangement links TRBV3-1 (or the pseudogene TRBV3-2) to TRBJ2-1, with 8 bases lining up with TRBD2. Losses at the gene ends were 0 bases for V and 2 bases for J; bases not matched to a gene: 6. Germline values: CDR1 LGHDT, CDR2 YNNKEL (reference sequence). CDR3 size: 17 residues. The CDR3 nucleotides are TGTGCCAGCAGCCAAGATCTGCGGGGGGTCGCCTACAATGAGCAGTTCTTC. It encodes CASSQDLRGVAYNEQFF.

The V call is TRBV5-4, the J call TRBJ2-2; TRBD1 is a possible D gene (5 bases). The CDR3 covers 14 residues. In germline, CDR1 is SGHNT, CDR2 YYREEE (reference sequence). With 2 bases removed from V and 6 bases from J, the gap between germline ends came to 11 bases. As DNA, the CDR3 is TGTGCCAGCAGCTTTTCCAGGGTACCCGGGGAGCTGTTTTTT. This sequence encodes CASSFSRVPGELFF.

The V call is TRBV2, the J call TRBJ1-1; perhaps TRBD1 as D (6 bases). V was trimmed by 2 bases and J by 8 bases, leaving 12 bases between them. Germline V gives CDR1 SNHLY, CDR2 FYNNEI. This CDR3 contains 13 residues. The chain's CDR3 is CASSEWGPSEAFF. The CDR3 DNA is TGTGCCAGCAGTGAATGGGGGCCATCCGAAGCTTTCTTT.

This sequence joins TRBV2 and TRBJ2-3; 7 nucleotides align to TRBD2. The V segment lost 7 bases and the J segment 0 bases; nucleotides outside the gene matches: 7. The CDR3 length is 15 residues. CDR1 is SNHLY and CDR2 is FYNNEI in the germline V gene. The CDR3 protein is CASTLSGASTDTQYF. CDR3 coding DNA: TGTGCCAGCACTTTAAGCGGGGCTAGCACAGATACGCAGTATTTT.

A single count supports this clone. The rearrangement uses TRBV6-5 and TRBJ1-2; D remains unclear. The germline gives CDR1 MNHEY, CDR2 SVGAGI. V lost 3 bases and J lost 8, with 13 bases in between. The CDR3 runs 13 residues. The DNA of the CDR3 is TGTGCCAGCAGTTATAAGGGAGGCGGCGGCTACACCTTC. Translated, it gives CASSYKGGGGYTF.

The CDR3 protein is CASSQRQNTEAFF. The CDR3 DNA is TGCGCCAGCAGCCAACGACAGAACACTGAAGCTTTCTTT. The chain couples TRBV4-1 to TRBJ1-1; D is undetermined. Trimming removed 2 bases at V and 1 base at J, with 5 bases between. The CDR3 covers 13 residues. Germline loops: CDR1 MGHRA, CDR2 YSYEKL.

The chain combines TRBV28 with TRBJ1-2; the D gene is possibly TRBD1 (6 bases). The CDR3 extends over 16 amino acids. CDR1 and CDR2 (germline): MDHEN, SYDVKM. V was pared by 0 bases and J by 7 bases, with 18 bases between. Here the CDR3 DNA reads TGTGCCAGCAGTTTATGGGGGACACCGGCGGTGGGTGGCTACACCTTC. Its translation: CASSLWGTPAVGGYTF.

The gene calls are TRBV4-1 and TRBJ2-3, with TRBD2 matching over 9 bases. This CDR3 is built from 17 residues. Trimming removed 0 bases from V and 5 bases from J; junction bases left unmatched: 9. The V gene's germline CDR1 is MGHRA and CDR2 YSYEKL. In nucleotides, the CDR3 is TGCGCCAGCAGCCAAGATGGGGCGGGGGGGCCCGGAGATACGCAGTATTTT. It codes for CASSQDGAGGPGDTQYF.